This TCR beta chain was recorded in a study of beta chain features in type 1 diabetes. Notes on this clone: Antigen: not known.

Study-wide results and caveats: Patients with type 1 diabetes showed fewer VDJ junction insertions and more deletions. Shortening of TCRB CDR3s, moderate but significant, appeared in all four CD4+ subsets of Type 1 diabetes patients. A potential influence of HLA type upon TCRB rearrangement remained unresolved herein.

One heparinised blood draw, averaging about 120 mL, came from each donor. Expressed TCRB transcripts were sequenced because the entire RNA isolate underwent reverse transcription. Profiled with immunoSEQ multiplex PCR; TCRdb holds only in-frame clones, not every one. This sample yields 23,000 or so clones, of which approximately 69% are seen a single time; roughly 4.5% belongs to the top ten. The V end lost 2 bases, the J end lost 5 bases, and 12 bases lay between the germline ends. The CDR3 sequence is 14 residues long. Germline V gives CDR1 MNHNY, CDR2 SVGAGI (reference sequence). The specimen was Tregs from blood. V is TRBV6-6 and J is TRBJ2-5; D is unclear. The clonotype was recovered from a man between 18 and 29 years old with type 1 diabetes. The CDR3 reads CASSYHGSGETQYF. The CDR3 nucleotides are TGTGCCAGCAGTTACCACGGGTCCGGGGAGACCCAGTACTTC.